These T cell receptor beta chains were read from a single sample in a study of T cells in Graves' hyperthyroidism and ophthalmopathy. MiXCR was run by TCRdb on the multiplex PCR reads, yielding one entry per CDR3 protein. Among roughly 420,000 distinct CDR3 sequences listed, about 15% were seen once. The specimen was blood. The receptors shown here come from a woman between 18 and 29 years old with Graves' hyperthyroidism. The CDR3 runs from the conserved cysteine through the conserved F or W. A D gene is named only where the DNA matches it firmly. Not every row has a clone size; where given, it reads once, few, many or a size class.

TRBJ2-7 | many | TRBV13 | - | CASSYQTGLYEQYF | TGTGCCAGCAGCTACCAGACAGGTCTCTACGAGCAGTACTTC
TRBJ1-6 | - | TRBV18 | - | CASSRGQAYNSPLHF | TGTGCCAGCTCCAGGGGCCAAGCCTATAATTCACCCCTCCACTTT
TRBJ2-3 | many | TRBV24-1 | TRBD1 | CATSDLGDRGSTDTQYF | TGTGCCACCAGTGATTTGGGGGACAGGGGTTCCACAGATACGCAGTATTTT
TRBJ2-2 | many | TRBV6-1 | TRBD1 | CASSRQGSTTGELFF | TGTGCCAGCAGTAGACAGGGTTCGACCACCGGGGAGCTGTTTTTT
TRBJ1-5 | many | TRBV15 | TRBD1 | CATSRGVGDRGPGNQPQHF | TGTGCCACCAGCAGGGGTGTAGGGGACAGGGGGCCGGGCAATCAGCCCCAGCATTTT
TRBJ2-5 | - | TRBV7-9 | TRBD2 | CASSFSRGGETQYF | TGTGCCAGCAGCTTTTCAAGGGGAGGGGAGACCCAGTACTTC
TRBJ1-2 | many | TRBV15 | - | CATSRDGSLRPYGYTF | TGTGCCACCAGCAGAGATGGTAGCTTAAGGCCCTATGGCTACACCTTC
TRBJ2-3 | few | TRBV20-1 | TRBD2 | CGGGGGPTDTQYF | TGCGGCGGGGGGGGGGGCCCCACAGATACGCAGTATTTT
TRBJ2-3 | many | TRBV12-3/TRBV12-4 | TRBD2 | CASSYRLAKDTDTQYF | TGTGCCAGCAGTTACCGACTAGCGAAAGACACAGATACGCAGTATTTT
TRBJ1-1 | few | TRBV18 | TRBD1 | CASSPGRGGGTFF | TGTGCCAGCTCACCGGGGAGAGGGGGCGGAACTTTCTTT
TRBJ2-6 | few | TRBV27 | - | CASSLYWYSGANVLTF | TGTGCCAGCAGTCTTTACTGGTACTCTGGGGCCAACGTCCTGACTTTC
TRBJ2-3 | many | TRBV7-9 | TRBD2 | CASSLGLAGDTDTQYF | TGTGCCAGCAGCTTAGGGCTAGCGGGGGATACAGATACGCAGTATTTT
TRBJ1-6 | - | TRBV4-2 | - | CASSHLGQPGSIPLHF | TGTGCCAGCAGCCATCTCGGACAGCCGGGCTCAATACCCCTCCACTTT
TRBJ2-1 | few | TRBV7-3 | - | CASSLRQGGFAYNEQFF | TGTGCCAGCAGTCTCAGACAGGGAGGGTTCGCCTACAATGAGCAGTTCTTC
TRBJ1-1 | many | TRBV6-2/TRBV6-3 | - | CASTPGNTEAFF | TGTGCCAGCACCCCCGGGAACACTGAAGCTTTCTTT
TRBJ1-6 | few | TRBV28 | - | CASSLSPSNSPLHF | TGTGCCAGCAGTTTGAGTCCGTCAAATTCACCCCTCCACTTT
TRBJ1-1 | many | TRBV7-3 | TRBD1 | CASRKGGNTEAFF | TGTGCCAGCAGAAAAGGGGGCAACACTGAAGCTTTCTTT
TRBJ2-7 | many | TRBV28 | - | CASRASVMSYEQYF | TGTGCCAGCAGGGCGAGCGTGATGAGCTACGAGCAGTACTTC
TRBJ1-5 | many | TRBV2 | TRBD1 | CASRGTASNQPQHF | TGTGCCAGCCGCGGGACAGCCAGCAATCAGCCCCAGCATTTT
TRBJ1-1 | - | TRBV16 | - | CASSNTGYNTEAFF | TGTGCCAGCAGCAATACAGGGTACAACACTGAAGCTTTCTTT
TRBJ1-5 | many | TRBV12-5 | - | CASGPDPEPQHF | TGTGCTAGTGGACCAGACCCGGAGCCCCAGCATTTT
TRBJ2-5 | - | TRBV5-1 | TRBD2 | CASSPGLAGGPNQETQYF | TGCGCCAGCAGCCCGGGACTAGCGGGAGGGCCTAACCAAGAGACCCAGTACTTC
TRBJ2-5 | many | TRBV20-1 | TRBD2 | CSARGTSAGVVETQYF | TGCAGTGCTAGAGGGACTAGCGCAGGTGTGGTAGAGACCCAGTACTTC
TRBJ2-1 | - | TRBV5-1 | - | CASSLPVDNEQFF | TGCGCCAGCAGCTTGCCCGTAGACAATGAGCAGTTCTTC
TRBJ2-1 | - | TRBV15 | - | CATSRVSKYNEQFF | TGTGCCACCAGCAGAGTTTCCAAGTACAATGAGCAGTTCTTC
TRBJ1-4 | - | TRBV7-9 | - | CASSLAGSAGEKLFF | TGTGCCAGCAGCTTAGCTGGGTCAGCGGGTGAAAAACTGTTTTTT
TRBJ2-1 | many | TRBV20-1 | TRBD1 | CSANRDRGRYNEQFF | TGCAGTGCTAACCGGGACAGGGGGCGCTACAATGAGCAGTTCTTC
TRBJ2-1 | many | TRBV5-1 | - | CASSGDRNPNEQFF | TGCGCCAGCAGCGGAGACCGCAACCCCAATGAGCAGTTCTTC